The rows below give T cell receptor beta chains drawn from one sample of a study of T-cell memory formation after mild COVID-19. TCRdb ran MiXCR on the 5' RACE reads and lists one entry per CDR3 protein. The repertoire has more than 450,000 distinct CDR3 sequences, 15% to 20% of them found once; the top ten carry around 13%. The sample comprised PBMCs or a T cell subset sorted from them (not recorded which). The receptors come from an adult woman who had mild COVID-19 (a few samples of this study predate the infection). Cell type and time point are not known. CDR3s include the opening cysteine and the closing phenylalanine or tryptophan.

CDR3: CASSSGSGSSRPLHF; J: TRBJ1-6; V: TRBV7-2
CDR3: CASSRMGRDNQPQHF; J: TRBJ1-5; V: TRBV7-8
CDR3: CASSWGHSTDTQYF; J: TRBJ2-3; V: TRBV5-1
CDR3: CASSQDGVLDTEAFF; J: TRBJ1-1; V: TRBV4-1
CDR3: CSVTGTTYDEQYF; J: TRBJ2-7; V: TRBV29-1
CDR3: CASIPSVSLTDTQYF; J: TRBJ2-3; V: TRBV12-3/TRBV12-4
CDR3: CASSWRTANTEAFF; J: TRBJ1-1; V: TRBV5-1
CDR3: CASSTPYRGPEAFF; J: TRBJ1-1; V: TRBV7-2
CDR3: CATSRVSGGRNEQFF; J: TRBJ2-1; V: TRBV15
CDR3: CASSLGPPDEAFF; J: TRBJ1-1; V: TRBV5-1
CDR3: CASSKTEVANEKLFF; J: TRBJ1-4; V: TRBV5-6
CDR3: CSATTWTSGSSTDTQYF; J: TRBJ2-3; V: TRBV20-1
CDR3: CATSEPGTGGTDTQYF; J: TRBJ2-3; V: TRBV24-1
CDR3: CASSVTGSLNTGELFF; J: TRBJ2-2; V: TRBV9
CDR3: CASSYRYEQYF; J: TRBJ2-7; V: TRBV6-2/TRBV6-3
CDR3: CASQGGTSTDTQYF; J: TRBJ2-3; V: TRBV6-5
CDR3: CASSQDHGTGLTEAFF; J: TRBJ1-1; V: TRBV4-1
CDR3: CASHRLRGALVHEQYF; J: TRBJ2-7; V: TRBV5-5
CDR3: CASSEGGTYEQYF; J: TRBJ2-7; V: TRBV2
CDR3: CASSLADFLAGTEQETQYF; J: TRBJ2-5; V: TRBV7-8
CDR3: CASSFDRGGTEAFF; J: TRBJ1-1; V: TRBV28
CDR3: CAWTQGTEAFF; J: TRBJ1-1; V: TRBV30
CDR3: CASSSSGRTGRRQETQYF; J: TRBJ2-5; V: TRBV12-3/TRBV12-4
CDR3: CASSLGWGDLAYEQYF; J: TRBJ2-7; V: TRBV5-1